The 29 T cell receptor beta chains below all came from one sample that was sequenced in a study of CD8 T cells in ankylosing spondylitis. TCRdb redid the calling of the 5' RACE reads with MiXCR, one entry per CDR3 protein. The profile shows some 800,000 distinct CDR3 sequences, roughly 10% of them singletons. Whole-study findings and limits: A motif of roughly 8 highly homologous TCR beta variants was seen as apparently characteristic of ankylosing spondylitis blood.

These receptors lack a known antigen. The sample consisted of blood, either unsorted or a sorted T cell fraction (not recorded which). The receptors were gathered from a male donor with ankylosing spondylitis.

This clonotype was seen only a few times. The rearrangement uses TRBV10-3 and TRBJ2-2; D may be TRBD2 (5 bases). This CDR3 comprises 13 residues. CDR1 is ENHRY, CDR2 SYGVKD, per germline. V dropped 4 bases and J dropped 9 bases, with 12 bases sitting between them. The CDR3 region has the DNA TGTGCCATCAGTGTACTTAGCGACCGGGAGCTGTTTTTT. Protein product: CAISVLSDRELFF.

This clonotype was seen a few times. This rearrangement joins TRBV10-3 to TRBJ2-3; unclear D gene. The CDR3 runs 15 residues. V was trimmed by 7 bases and J by 0 bases, leaving 14 bases between them. Germline-derived CDR1 and CDR2 are ENHRY and SYGVKD. The CDR3 region is CAIKGAASSTDTQYF. CDR3 DNA sequence: TGTGCCATCAAGGGTGCAGCGTCTAGCACAGATACGCAGTATTTT.

The J gene is TRBJ1-1, the V gene TRBV11-3; weak D call: TRBD1 (5 bases). This CDR3 has 12 amino acids. The germline V and J ends were trimmed by 5 bases and 8 bases, with 12 bases remaining between them. CDR1 is SGHNT, CDR2 YENEEA, per germline. CDR3 DNA: TGTGCCAGCAGCGCGAACCGGGGCGAAGCTTTCTTT. Translation gives CASSANRGEAFF. The full variable domain, with the rest looked up from reference TRBV11-3 and TRBJ1-1, is EAGVVQSPRYKIIEKKQPVAFWCNPISGHNTLYWYLQNLGQGPELLIRYENEEAVDDSQLPKDRFSAERLKGVDSTLKIQPAELGDSAVYLCASSANRGEAFFGQGTRLTVV.

V gene TRBV28 combines with J gene TRBJ2-7; the D gene is possibly TRBD1 (5 bases). Trimming cost V 8 bases and J 3 bases, with 17 bases left between them. The V gene's germline CDR1 is MDHEN and CDR2 SYDVKM. The CDR3 totals 14 residues. CDR3 sequence (DNA): TGTGCCAGCGGACCCAGGCTCAGGGTCTACGAGCAGTACTTC. Translating gives CASGPRLRVYEQYF.

The chain employs TRBV7-3 and TRBJ2-3; 9 bases are a match to TRBD2. Germline CDR1 and CDR2: SGHTA and FQGTGA. The V gene end was trimmed by 1 base and the J gene end by 1 base; junction bases not matched to a gene: 0. The CDR3 loop spans 15 amino acids. CDR3 region: CASSLKRGGTDTQYF. In DNA, the CDR3 is TGTGCCAGCAGCTTAAAGCGGGGGGGCACAGATACGCAGTATTTT.

V usage is TRBV20-1 and J usage is TRBJ2-5; D is unresolved. This CDR3 has 13 residues. The V gene's germline CDR1 is DFQATT and CDR2 SNEGSKA (reference sequence). V was shortened by 3 bases and J by 2 bases, with 10 bases between the two germline ends. The CDR3 is CSASQDTQETQYF. For the CDR3, the DNA is TGCAGTGCTAGTCAAGACACTCAAGAGACCCAGTACTTC.

This clonotype was detected only a few times. The chain couples TRBV29-1 to TRBJ1-2; TRBD1 is a possible D gene (6 bases). CDR3 length: 14 amino acids. With 4 bases removed from V and 2 bases from J, the gap between germline ends came to 14 bases. Looked up from germline, CDR1 is SQVTM and CDR2 is ANQGSEA. DNA for the CDR3: TGCAGCGTTGGGCCACAGGGTAGCAACTATGGCTACACCTTC. This codes for CSVGPQGSNYGYTF.

This clonotype appeared many times. J is TRBJ2-5 and V is TRBV2; D not certain. CDR1 is SNHLY and CDR2 is FYNNEI in the germline V gene. Trimming cost V 5 bases and J 1 base, with 2 bases left between them. This CDR3 region has 11 residues. The CDR3 DNA reads as TGTGCCAGCAGTACCCAAGAGACCCAGTACTTC. Translating gives CASSTQETQYF.

This clonotype was recorded at least ten times. The J gene is TRBJ2-2, the V gene TRBV29-1, with D tentatively TRBD2 (6 bases). Germline V CDR1 and CDR2: SQVTM, ANQGSEA. The CDR3 covers 14 residues. The V end lost 4 bases, the J end lost 5 bases, and 14 bases lay between the germline ends. CDR3 amino acids: CSVVDYLGTGELFF. CDR3 coding DNA: TGCAGCGTTGTGGACTACCTGGGGACCGGGGAGCTGTTTTTT.

This clonotype was observed a few times. The chain couples TRBV20-1 to TRBJ1-1; TRBD1 might be the D (6 bases). The CDR3 spans 13 residues. The V end was cut by 6 bases, the J end by 1 base, with 12 bases between. Germline CDR1 reads DFQATT; CDR2 reads SNEGSKA (reference sequence). CDR3 DNA: TGCAGTGCCTCGACAGGCACGAACACTGAAGCTTTCTTT. This gives the protein CSASTGTNTEAFF.

The J gene is TRBJ1-2, the V gene TRBV25-1; D ambiguous. The CDR3 has 15 amino acids. CDR1 and CDR2 (germline): MGHDK, SYGVNS. The germline V and J ends were trimmed by 0 bases and 3 bases, with 11 bases remaining between them. Written as DNA, the CDR3 is TGTGCCAGCAGTGAATATAGGTCAGGATACTATGGCTACACCTTC. Translation: CASSEYRSGYYGYTF.

In its sample, this clonotype was seen a few times. The chain employs TRBV28 and TRBJ1-1; 8 bases are a match to TRBD1. Trimming at V came to 5 bases and at J to 5 bases, leaving 10 bases not matched to a gene. The CDR3 is made up of 15 amino acids. Germline lookup yields CDR1 MDHEN and CDR2 SYDVKM. CDR3 residues: CASSLATGGRTEAFF. CDR3 nucleotide sequence: TGTGCCAGCAGTCTGGCAACAGGGGGGCGGACTGAAGCTTTCTTT.

The chain recombines TRBV20-1 with TRBJ1-5; 7 bases agree with TRBD1. The CDR3 length is 14 residues. The trim removed 5 bases at V and 5 bases at J, leaving 9 bases unmatched. Germline values: CDR1 DFQATT, CDR2 SNEGSKA (reference sequence). This CDR3 is CSAFSDREYQPQHF. CDR3 bases: TGCAGTGCTTTCTCCGACAGGGAGTATCAGCCCCAGCATTTT.

This clonotype has at least ten counts. The chain couples TRBV28 to TRBJ2-7; D remains ambiguous. The germline gives CDR1 MDHEN, CDR2 SYDVKM. Trimming stripped 2 bases from V and 3 bases from J, with 11 bases between. The CDR3 loop spans 14 amino acids. The CDR3 region has the DNA TGTGCCAGCAGTTTAGTTCCAGTTAACTACGAGCAGTACTTC. Translated, it gives CASSLVPVNYEQYF.

This sequence joins TRBV15 and TRBJ2-7; TRBD2 matches 7 bases. The CDR3 contains 15 residues. V lost 8 bases, J lost 7 bases, and 17 bases stayed unmatched. CDR1 and CDR2 (germline): LNHNV, YYDKDF (reference sequence). In DNA form, the CDR3 reads TGTGCCACCTGGGACCCTGCGGGAGTAGTAGAAGAGCAGTACTTC. Amino acids: CATWDPAGVVEEQYF.

This clonotype was detected many times. V gene TRBV4-3 combines with J gene TRBJ2-5; D is perhaps TRBD1 (5 bases). The germline V and J ends were trimmed by 0 bases and 6 bases, with 14 bases remaining between them. The CDR3 contains 15 residues. Germline CDR1 LGHNA, CDR2 YSLEER. CDR3 coding DNA: TGCGCCAGCAGCCAAGATGGCGGCAGGGCGAAGACCCAGTACTTC. Translating it yields CASSQDGGRAKTQYF.

Many counts were recorded for this clonotype. The junction departs from germline at one end; a sequencing error may be responsible. The chain joins TRBV7-2 to TRBJ2-3; 8 bases line up with TRBD2. Germline assignment: CDR1 SGHTA and CDR2 FQGNSA. CDR3 size: 13 residues. CDR3 sequence (DNA): TGCGCCAGCAGCTTGACGGGAGGGGATACGCAGTATTTT. It yields the protein CASSLTGGDTQYF. Together with reference TRBV7-2 and TRBJ2-3, the CDR3 gives the full variable domain: GAGVSQSPSNKVTEKGKDVELRCDPISGHTALYWYRQSLGQGLEFLIYFQGNSAPDKSGLPSDRFSAERTGGSVSTLTIQRTQQEDSAVYLCASSLTGGDTQYFGPGTRLTVL.

This clonotype was observed a few times. The gene calls are TRBV7-2 and TRBJ1-1; the match to TRBD1 covers 8 bases. Germline V gives CDR1 SGHTA, CDR2 FQGNSA. This CDR3 spans 13 amino acids. V lost 5 bases to trimming and J lost 5 bases; unmatched junction nucleotides: 4. CDR3 DNA: TGTGCCAGCAGCACGGACAGGGAGACTGAAGCTTTCTTT. Translating gives CASSTDRETEAFF.

In its sample, this clonotype was seen a few times. The chain employs TRBV20-1 and TRBJ2-7; D possibly corresponds to TRBD2 (6 bases). Trimming removed 4 bases from V and 3 bases from J, with 13 bases in between. This CDR3 spans 13 amino acids. From germline, CDR1 is DFQATT and CDR2 SNEGSKA (reference sequence). The CDR3: CSAMRGNYYEQYF. The DNA of the CDR3 is TGCAGTGCTATGCGGGGAAACTACTACGAGCAGTACTTC.

This clonotype was found a few times. CDR3 residues: CASRGTEISPLHF. CDR3 sequence (DNA): TGTGCCAGCAGGGGGACCGAAATTTCACCCCTCCACTTT. V is TRBV2 and J is TRBJ1-6; maybe TRBD1 (5 bases). Deletions cut 6 bases from V and 9 bases from J, with 12 bases between. The V gene's germline CDR1 is SNHLY and CDR2 FYNNEI. The CDR3 length is 13 residues.

This chain links TRBV21-1 with TRBJ2-3; the table assigns TRBD1, which was not confirmed against the DNA. TRBV21-1 is annotated as a pseudogene. This CDR3 is 16 amino acids long. Written as DNA, the CDR3 is TGTGCCAGCAGCAAAGAGGGGTGGGGAGGCACAGATACGCAGTATTTT. Protein: CASSKEGWGGTDTQYF.

This clonotype was observed many times. The chain couples TRBV5-5 to TRBJ2-3; tentatively, D is TRBD2 (5 bases). Trimming removed 0 bases at V and 5 bases at J, with 13 bases between. Germline V gene data show CDR1 as SGHKS and CDR2 as YYEKEE (reference sequence). The CDR3 is 15 residues long. The CDR3, as DNA: TGTGCCAGCAGCTTGGTCGGGCGGGTAGGAGATACGCAGTATTTT. Translated: CASSLVGRVGDTQYF.

The CDR3 reads CSAREGTSTYEQYF. The CDR3 DNA follows: TGCAGTGCTAGAGAAGGGACAAGCACCTACGAGCAGTACTTC. V and J are TRBV20-1 and TRBJ2-7; tentative D call: TRBD1 (6 bases). The V end lost 0 bases, the J end lost 2 bases, and 11 bases lay between the germline ends. The CDR3 totals 14 residues. CDR1 is DFQATT and CDR2 is SNEGSKA in the germline V gene (reference sequence).

The V gene is TRBV10-3, the J gene TRBJ1-2; weak D call: TRBD1 (6 bases). This CDR3 has 13 residues. The germline V gene has CDR1 ENHRY and CDR2 SYGVKD. Trimming cost V 6 bases and J 5 bases, with 13 bases left between them. The DNA of the CDR3 is TGTGCCATCAGCAGACAGGAACTATATGGCTACACCTTC. Amino acids: CAISRQELYGYTF.

Ten or more counts support this clonotype. The J gene is TRBJ2-1, the V gene TRBV29-1; D is ambiguous. Germline V gives CDR1 SQVTM, CDR2 ANQGSEA. V was shortened by 7 bases and J by 2 bases, with 12 bases between the two germline ends. The CDR3 runs to 13 residues. The CDR3 nucleotides read TGCAGCGGTGGTTCAGGTCCCTACAATGAGCAGTTCTTC. Its protein is CSGGSGPYNEQFF.

This clonotype was seen repeatedly, ten times or more. A much larger clone lies a single base off, so this may be a read error. The V call is TRBV20-1, the J call TRBJ1-2; TRBD1 might be the D (5 bases). CDR1 is DFQATT, CDR2 SNEGSKA, per germline (reference sequence). V dropped 3 bases and J dropped 2 bases, with 7 bases sitting between them. The CDR3 is made up of 12 amino acids. CDR3 nucleotide sequence: TGCAGTGCTAGGAACAGGAACTATGGCTACACCTTC. It is translated as CSARNRNYGYTF.

V and J are TRBV12-3 or TRBV12-4 and TRBJ1-1; a possible D gene is TRBD1 (6 bases). V was cut by 3 bases and J by 3 bases, with 11 bases left in between. The CDR3 runs 14 residues. The CDR3 reads CASSLDSPYTEAFF. The DNA of the CDR3 is TGTGCCAGCAGTTTGGACAGTCCCTACACTGAAGCTTTCTTT.

This clonotype has at least ten counts. The chain is built from TRBV20-1 and TRBJ1-4, with TRBD1 identical over 9 bases. This CDR3 region has 13 residues. V lost 2 bases to trimming and J lost 10 bases; unmatched junction nucleotides: 5. Per the germline V gene, CDR1 is DFQATT and CDR2 is SNEGSKA (reference sequence). The CDR3 spells CSARPGQGRKLFF. CDR3 DNA: TGCAGTGCTAGACCGGGACAGGGTCGAAAACTGTTTTTT.

The V call is TRBV20-1, the J call TRBJ2-7, with 8 bases aligning to TRBD1. V shed 5 bases and J 6 bases; nucleotides not matched to a gene: 9. Germline CDR1 DFQATT, CDR2 SNEGSKA (reference sequence). The CDR3 consists of 13 residues. CDR3 in amino acids: CSAALGQGGEQYF. As DNA, the CDR3 is TGCAGTGCTGCGCTAGGACAGGGAGGCGAGCAGTACTTC.